This T cell receptor beta chain was found in a study of blood T cell repertoires in COVID-19 (dated by TCRdb to between 2020 and 2021). Broadly, across the study: Samples from collaborators originated in the United States, Italy and Spain and spanned both the acute and convalescent phases of COVID-19. Nearly every sample came with metadata listing a de-identified subject ID, COVID-19 status, age in years and sex. A freely available public database, intended as a resource for researchers studying the immune response to SARS-CoV-2, is where the repertoires were released. Where available, HLA class I and class II types were obtained from metadata supplied by the sample provider rather than from assay-based typing. The dataset comprised deeply sampled blood TCRbeta repertoires from subjects exposed to, actively infected with, or recovered from COVID-19. The prospective study material was composed of cDNA or gDNA derived from T cells, B-cell-depleted T cells, or PBMCs. The samples were drawn from the first 160 participants of the ongoing ImmuneRACE study and from under 1,500 subjects provided by 6 global collaborators. The investigation overall reported the following: How much clinical and demographic metadata was included differed by source and by participant, and the metadata was provided uncurated.

Looking up the germline V gene yields CDR1 LGHNA and CDR2 YNFKEQ. Clipping removes 4 bases from V and 3 bases from J, with 11 as the unmatched junction base count. The CDR3 sequence holds 16 residues, the cysteine and phenylalanine included. The kept DNA is CDR3 alone, 48 bases in frame from the first base. Another Seattle source contributed samples from volunteer blood donors who had recovered from COVID-19. Whole blood was collected in K2EDTA tubes by collaborating institutions according to the institutions' own protocols. For TCRbeta analysis, collaborator samples were shipped as frozen whole blood, as isolated PBMCs, or as DNA extracted from either sample type. With respect to this clone: The antigen this receptor binds is unknown. Per-base quality was not reported, and no clone a single base away is much larger than it.

The immunoSEQ Assay, a bias-controlled multiplex PCR, was used to amplify TCRbeta CDR3 regions from genomic DNA. In the original analysis: The number of nucleated cells in each sample was estimated from the amplification of reference gene primers within the assay. To quantify the absolute abundance of each unique TCRbeta CDR3 rearrangement, sequence reads were collapsed and filtered. For each sample, productive Simpson clonality was calculated as the square root of Simpson's diversity index across productive rearrangements. Held by TCRdb, this immuneACCESS table contains in-frame sequences only and omits some clones. Under half of the omission traces to an unresolved V gene where checked; the cause of the rest is unknown. V and J calls and clone size follow that table, whereas D and trimming were derived from the DNA. This sample holds some 220,000 clones; approximately 85% were observed only once. 2.9% of the sample rests with the top ten.

The sequence links TRBV4-2 to TRBJ2-7; the junction holds 8 bases that match TRBD2. The TCR originated in a man aged 50 to 59 who had recovered from COVID-19. Sequencing was carried out using peripheral blood. DNA sequence: TGTGCCAGCAGCCCCACTAGCGGCACTCCTTACTACGAGCAGTACTTC. Its coded protein is CASSPTSGTPYYEQYF.